This TCR beta chain was sequenced during a study of T-cell memory formation after mild COVID-19. Study background: Largely, TCR clusters stayed within a single donor.

This clonotype showed up many times. Constant-segment primers were used for 5'RACE, and the resulting TCR alpha and TCR beta cDNA libraries carried sample barcodes and UMIs. TCRdb ran MiXCR on the 5' RACE reads and lists one entry per CDR3 protein. The data show about 340,000 distinct CDR3 sequences, approximately 14% seen once. In germline, CDR1 is SGHTA, CDR2 FQGNSA. This CDR3 has 15 residues. V dropped 7 bases and J dropped 8 bases, with 23 bases sitting between them. The chain is built from TRBV7-2 and TRBJ1-2, with D uncertain. The TCR was taken from a man between 18 and 29 years old who had mild COVID-19 (a few samples of this study predate the infection). Cell type and time point are not known. Sequenced input: PBMCs or a T cell subset sorted from them (not recorded which). CDR3 DNA: TGTGCCAGCACCTCGAGTCGCGGCTCCCCTTGGGGCTACACCTTC. Its translation is CASTSSRGSPWGYTF.